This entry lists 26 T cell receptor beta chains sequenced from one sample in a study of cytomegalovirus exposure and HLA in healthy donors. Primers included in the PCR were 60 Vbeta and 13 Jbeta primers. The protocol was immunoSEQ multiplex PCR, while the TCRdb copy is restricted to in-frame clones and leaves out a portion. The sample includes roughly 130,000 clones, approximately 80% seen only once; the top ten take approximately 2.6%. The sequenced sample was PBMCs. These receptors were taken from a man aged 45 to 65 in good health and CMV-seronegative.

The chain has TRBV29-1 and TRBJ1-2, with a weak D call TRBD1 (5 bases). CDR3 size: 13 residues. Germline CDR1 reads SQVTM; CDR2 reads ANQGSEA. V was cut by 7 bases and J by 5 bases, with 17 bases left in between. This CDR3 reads CSAVTAYSYGYTF. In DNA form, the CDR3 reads TGCAGCGCCGTGACAGCCTACTCTTATGGCTACACCTTC.

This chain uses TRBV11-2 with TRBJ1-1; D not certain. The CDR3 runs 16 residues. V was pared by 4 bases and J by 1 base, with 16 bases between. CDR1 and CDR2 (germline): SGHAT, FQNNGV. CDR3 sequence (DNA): TGTGCCAGCAGCTCCTTCATGTCCAGCGGGAACACTGAAGCTTTCTTT. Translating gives CASSSFMSSGNTEAFF.

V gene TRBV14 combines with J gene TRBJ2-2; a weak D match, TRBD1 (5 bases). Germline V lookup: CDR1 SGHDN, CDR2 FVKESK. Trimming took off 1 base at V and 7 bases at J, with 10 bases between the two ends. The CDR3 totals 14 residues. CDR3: CASSQARGVGELFF. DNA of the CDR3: TGTGCCAGCAGCCAAGCAAGGGGCGTCGGGGAGCTGTTTTTT. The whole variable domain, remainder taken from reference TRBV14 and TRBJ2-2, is EAGVTQFPSHSVIEKGQTVTLRCDPISGHDNLYWYRRVMGKEIKFLLHFVKESKQDESGMPNNRFLAERTGGTYSTLKVQPAELEDSGVYFCASSQARGVGELFFGEGSRLTVL.

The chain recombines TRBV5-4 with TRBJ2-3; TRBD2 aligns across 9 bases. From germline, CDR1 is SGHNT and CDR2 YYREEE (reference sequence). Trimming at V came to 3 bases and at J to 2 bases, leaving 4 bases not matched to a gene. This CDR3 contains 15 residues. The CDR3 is CASSSLAGVTDTQYF. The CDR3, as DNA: TGTGCCAGCAGCTCCTTAGCGGGGGTCACAGATACGCAGTATTTT.

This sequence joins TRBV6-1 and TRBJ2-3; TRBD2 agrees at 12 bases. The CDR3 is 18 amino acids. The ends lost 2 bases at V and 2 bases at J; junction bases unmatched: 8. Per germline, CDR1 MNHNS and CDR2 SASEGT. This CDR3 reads CASSEQVTSGGITDTQYF. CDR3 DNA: TGTGCCAGCAGTGAACAGGTCACTAGCGGGGGGATCACAGATACGCAGTATTTT.

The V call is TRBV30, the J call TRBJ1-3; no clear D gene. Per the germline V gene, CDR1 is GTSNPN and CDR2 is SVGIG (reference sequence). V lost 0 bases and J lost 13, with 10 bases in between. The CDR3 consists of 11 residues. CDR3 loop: CAWSVYREIYF. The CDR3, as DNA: TGTGCCTGGAGTGTGTACCGGGAAATATATTTT. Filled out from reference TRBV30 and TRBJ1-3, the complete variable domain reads SQTIHQWPATLVQPVGSPLSLECTVEGTSNPNLYWYRQAAGRGLQLLFYSVGIGQISSEVPQNLSASRPQDRQFILSSKKLLLSDSGFYLCAWSVYREIYFGEGSWLTVV.

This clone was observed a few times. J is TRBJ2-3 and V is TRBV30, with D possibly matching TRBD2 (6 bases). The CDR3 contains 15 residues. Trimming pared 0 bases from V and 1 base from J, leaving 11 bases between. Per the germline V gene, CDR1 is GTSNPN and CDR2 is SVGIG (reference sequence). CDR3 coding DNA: TGTGCCTGGAGTGTCCGGACGGGGGGCACAGATACGCAGTATTTT. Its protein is CAWSVRTGGTDTQYF.

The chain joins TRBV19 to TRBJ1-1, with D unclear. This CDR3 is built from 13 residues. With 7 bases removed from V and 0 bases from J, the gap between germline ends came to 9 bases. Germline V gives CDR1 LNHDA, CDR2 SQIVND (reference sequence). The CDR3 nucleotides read TGTGCCAGTACCCTGGGCCTGAACACTGAAGCTTTCTTT. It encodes CASTLGLNTEAFF.

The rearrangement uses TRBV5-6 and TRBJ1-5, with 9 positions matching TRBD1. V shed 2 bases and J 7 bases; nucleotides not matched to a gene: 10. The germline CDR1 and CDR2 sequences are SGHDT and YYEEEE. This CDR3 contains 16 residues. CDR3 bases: TGTGCCAGCAGCTTACGGGTCACAGGGGGCAGACAGCCCCAGCATTTT. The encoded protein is CASSLRVTGGRQPQHF.

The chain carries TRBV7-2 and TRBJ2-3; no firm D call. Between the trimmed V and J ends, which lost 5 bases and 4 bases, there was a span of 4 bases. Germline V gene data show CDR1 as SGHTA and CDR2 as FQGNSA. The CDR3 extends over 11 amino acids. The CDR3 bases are TGTGCCAGCAGCCAGGCAGATACGCAGTATTTT. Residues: CASSQADTQYF.

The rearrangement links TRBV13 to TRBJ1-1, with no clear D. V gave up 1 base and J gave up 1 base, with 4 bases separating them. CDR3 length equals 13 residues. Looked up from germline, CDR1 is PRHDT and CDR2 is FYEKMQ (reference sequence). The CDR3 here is CASSLARNTEAFF. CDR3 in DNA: TGTGCCAGCAGCTTAGCCAGGAACACTGAAGCTTTCTTT.

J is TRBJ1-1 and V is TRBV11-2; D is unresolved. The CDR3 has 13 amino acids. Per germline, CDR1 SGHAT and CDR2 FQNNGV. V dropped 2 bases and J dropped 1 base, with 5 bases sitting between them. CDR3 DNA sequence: TGTGCCAGCAGCTTATGGGCGAACACTGAAGCTTTCTTT. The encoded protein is CASSLWANTEAFF.

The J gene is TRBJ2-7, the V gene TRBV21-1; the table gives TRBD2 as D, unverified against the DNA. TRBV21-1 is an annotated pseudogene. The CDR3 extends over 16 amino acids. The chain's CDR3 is CASSNGVLAGVVTQYF. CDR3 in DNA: TGTGCCAGCAGCAATGGGGTGCTAGCGGGGGTGGTCACGCAGTACTTC.

The CDR3 protein is CASSHGGSYNEQFF. The CDR3, as DNA: TGTGCCAGCAGCCACGGGGGTTCCTACAATGAGCAGTTCTTC. J is TRBJ2-1 and V is TRBV7-9, with TRBD2 as a possible D gene (6 bases). Germline V lookup: CDR1 SEHNR, CDR2 FQNEAQ (reference sequence). The V end was cut by 5 bases, the J end by 1 base, with 9 bases between. CDR3 length: 14 amino acids.

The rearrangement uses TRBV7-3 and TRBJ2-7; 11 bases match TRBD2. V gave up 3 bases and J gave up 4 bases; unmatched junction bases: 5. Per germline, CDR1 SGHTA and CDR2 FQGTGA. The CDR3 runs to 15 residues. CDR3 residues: CASSFLAGGRYEQYF. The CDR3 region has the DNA TGTGCCAGCAGCTTTCTAGCGGGGGGCAGGTACGAGCAGTACTTC.

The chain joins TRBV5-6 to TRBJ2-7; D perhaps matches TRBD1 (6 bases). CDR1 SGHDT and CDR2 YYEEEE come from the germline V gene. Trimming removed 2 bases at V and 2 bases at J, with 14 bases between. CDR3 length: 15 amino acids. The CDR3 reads CASSFRGVRTYEQYF. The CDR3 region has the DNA TGTGCCAGCAGCTTCAGGGGAGTTCGGACCTACGAGCAGTACTTC.

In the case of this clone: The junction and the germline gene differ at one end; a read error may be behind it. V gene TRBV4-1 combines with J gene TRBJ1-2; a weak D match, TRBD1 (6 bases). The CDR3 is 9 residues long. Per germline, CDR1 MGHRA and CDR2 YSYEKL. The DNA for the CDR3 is TGCGCCAGCCTAACTGACAGGTTCTTC. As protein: CASLTDRFF.

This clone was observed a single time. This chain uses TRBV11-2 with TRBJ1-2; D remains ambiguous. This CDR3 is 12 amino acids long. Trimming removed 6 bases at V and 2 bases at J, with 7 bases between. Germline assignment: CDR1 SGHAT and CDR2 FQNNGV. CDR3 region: CASSSTNYGYTF. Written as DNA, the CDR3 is TGTGCCAGCAGTTCAACAAACTATGGCTACACCTTC.

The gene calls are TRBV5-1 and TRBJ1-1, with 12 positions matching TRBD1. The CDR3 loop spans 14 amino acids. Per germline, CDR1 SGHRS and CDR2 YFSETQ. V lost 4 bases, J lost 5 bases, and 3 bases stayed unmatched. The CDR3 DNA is TGCGCCAGCAGCGGGACAGGGGGCCGGACTGAAGCTTTCTTT. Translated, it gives CASSGTGGRTEAFF.

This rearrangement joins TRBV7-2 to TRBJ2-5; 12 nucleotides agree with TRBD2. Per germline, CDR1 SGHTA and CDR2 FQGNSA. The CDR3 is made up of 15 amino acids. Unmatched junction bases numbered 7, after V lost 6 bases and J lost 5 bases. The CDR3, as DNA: TGTGCCAGCAGTCCCCTAGCGGGGGGGCCGGAGACCCAGTACTTC. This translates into CASSPLAGGPETQYF.

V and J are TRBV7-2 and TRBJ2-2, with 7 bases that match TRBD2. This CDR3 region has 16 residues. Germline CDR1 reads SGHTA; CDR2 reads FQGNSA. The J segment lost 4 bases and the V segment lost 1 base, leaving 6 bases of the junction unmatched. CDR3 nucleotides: TGTGCCAGCAGCTTAGTCGGGAGGACGACCACCGGGGAGCTGTTTTTT. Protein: CASSLVGRTTTGELFF.

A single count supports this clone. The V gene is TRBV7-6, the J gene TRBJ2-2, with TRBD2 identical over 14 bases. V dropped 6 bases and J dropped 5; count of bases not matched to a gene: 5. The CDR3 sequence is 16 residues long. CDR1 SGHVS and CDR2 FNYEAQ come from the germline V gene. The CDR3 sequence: CASSRGLAGGTGELFF. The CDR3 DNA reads TGTGCCAGCAGTCGAGGACTAGCGGGGGGAACCGGGGAGCTGTTTTTT.

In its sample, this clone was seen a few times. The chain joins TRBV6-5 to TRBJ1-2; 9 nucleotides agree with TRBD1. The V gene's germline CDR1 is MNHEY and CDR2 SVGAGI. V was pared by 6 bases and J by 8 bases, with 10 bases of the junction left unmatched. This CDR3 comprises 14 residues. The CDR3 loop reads CASSPPGTGYGYTF. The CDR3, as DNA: TGTGCCAGCAGCCCCCCCGGGACAGGGTACGGCTACACCTTC.

In nucleotides, the CDR3 is TGTGCCAGCAGCTTGGTAGGCAGGGGGACTGAAGCTTTCTTT. It specifies CASSLVGRGTEAFF. The chain recombines TRBV5-6 with TRBJ1-1; 7 nucleotides align to TRBD1. After removal of 0 bases from V and 5 bases from J, the junction contained 4 bases not matched to a gene. The length of the CDR3 is 14 residues. CDR1 and CDR2 (germline): SGHDT, YYEEEE.

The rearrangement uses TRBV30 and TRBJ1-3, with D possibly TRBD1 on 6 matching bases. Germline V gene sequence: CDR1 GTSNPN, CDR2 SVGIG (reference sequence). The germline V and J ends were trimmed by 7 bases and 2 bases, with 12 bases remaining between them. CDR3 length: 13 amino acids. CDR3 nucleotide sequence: TGTGCCTACGAGGGGGGGGCTGGAAACACCATATATTTT. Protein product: CAYEGGAGNTIYF. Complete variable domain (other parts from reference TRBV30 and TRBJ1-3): SQTIHQWPATLVQPVGSPLSLECTVEGTSNPNLYWYRQAAGRGLQLLFYSVGIGQISSEVPQNLSASRPQDRQFILSSKKLLLSDSGFYLCAYEGGAGNTIYFGEGSWLTVV.

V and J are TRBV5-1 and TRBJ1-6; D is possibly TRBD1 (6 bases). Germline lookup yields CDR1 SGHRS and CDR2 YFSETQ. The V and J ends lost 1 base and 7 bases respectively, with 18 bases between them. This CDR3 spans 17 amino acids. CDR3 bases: TGCGCCAGCAGCTTGATGGACAGACGAACGGGGAATTCACCCCTCCACTTT. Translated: CASSLMDRRTGNSPLHF.